A single sample gave rise to the 31 T cell receptor beta chains below, sequenced in a study of TIL therapy for anti-PD-1-resistant metastatic lung cancer listed by TCRdb under 2021. Using bias-controlled multiplex PCR with the immunoSEQ v3 hsTCRB kit, the TCR beta CDR3 regions were amplified from genomic DNA. This immuneACCESS table, as held by TCRdb, lists in-frame sequences with V and J called but not all clones. Of the missing ones, under half trace to an unresolved V gene in checked studies; the others have no known cause. Present in this sample are some 20,000 clones, approximately 79% of which were seen just once. The ten largest clones capture 7.4% of the sample. The time point label corresponds to: pre-treatment sample, taken before nivolumab and TIL therapy. The specimen was blood, collected at baseline. All receptors come from a person aged 25 to 80 with non-small cell lung cancer.

The chain combines TRBV5-4 with TRBJ1-2; TRBD1 is a possible D gene (6 bases). The CDR3 totals 16 residues. Trimming shortened V by 0 bases and J by 4 bases, and 16 bases separated the two germline ends. Per the germline V gene, CDR1 is SGHNT and CDR2 is YYREEE (reference sequence). The chain's CDR3 is CASSLAGAMAGYGYTF. The CDR3, as DNA: TGTGCCAGCAGCTTGGCGGGGGCAATGGCGGGCTATGGCTACACCTTC.

This chain joins TRBV4-1 and TRBJ2-3; 11 nucleotides agree with TRBD2. Trimming removed 1 base from V and 8 bases from J; junction bases left unmatched: 5. The CDR3 is made up of 15 amino acids. CDR1 and CDR2 (germline): MGHRA, YSYEKL. The DNA of the CDR3 is TGCGCCAGCAGCCAAGTAGCGGGGGGGGGCGGTACGCAGTATTTT. It codes for CASSQVAGGGGTQYF.

This clone showed up just once. V gene TRBV7-8 combines with J gene TRBJ2-7, with 9 nucleotides matching TRBD1. The ends lost 0 bases at V and 2 bases at J; junction bases unmatched: 8. Germline V CDR1 and CDR2: SGHVS, FQNEAQ. The CDR3 consists of 17 residues. This CDR3 reads CASSLALGGTGTYEQYF. The CDR3 nucleotides are TGTGCCAGCAGCTTAGCCCTGGGGGGGACAGGGACCTACGAGCAGTACTTC.

This rearrangement joins TRBV12-3 or TRBV12-4 to TRBJ2-7, with 10 bases that match TRBD1. V lost 5 bases to trimming and J lost 7 bases; unmatched junction nucleotides: 5. CDR3 length: 13 residues. The CDR3 is CASSRQGASEQYF. In DNA, the CDR3 is TGTGCCAGCAGTCGACAGGGGGCGAGTGAGCAGTACTTC.

The rearrangement links TRBV18 to TRBJ2-1; tentative D call: TRBD1 (6 bases). Trimming removed 2 bases from V and 0 bases from J, with 8 bases in between. Germline CDR1 KGHSH, CDR2 LQKENI. The CDR3 length is 15 residues. The CDR3 protein is CASSPSRGSYNEQFF. CDR3 nucleotide sequence: TGTGCCAGCTCACCAAGCAGGGGCTCCTACAATGAGCAGTTCTTC.

This clone was seen a few times. The chain joins TRBV11-3 to TRBJ2-2; the match to TRBD1 covers 8 bases. The germline CDR1 and CDR2 sequences are SGHNT and YENEEA. The CDR3 is 16 amino acids. V was pared by 3 bases and J by 7 bases, with 10 bases of the junction left unmatched. The CDR3 region is CASSLRLTGANGELFF. Written as DNA, the CDR3 is TGTGCCAGCAGCTTGAGGCTGACAGGGGCGAACGGGGAGCTGTTTTTT.

This chain connects TRBV5-5 to TRBJ2-1, with D tentatively TRBD2 (6 bases). This CDR3 has 14 residues. Germline values: CDR1 SGHKS, CDR2 YYEKEE (reference sequence). With 7 bases removed from V and 10 bases from J, the gap between germline ends came to 21 bases. The DNA for the CDR3 is TGTGCCAGCTCCCACCCGACTAGTCTAGGGGAGCAGTTCTTC. Translating gives CASSHPTSLGEQFF.

This chain uses TRBV4-2 with TRBJ1-5; D unresolved. This CDR3 is 18 amino acids long. V gave up 0 bases and J gave up 2 bases, with 17 bases separating them. Germline V gene data show CDR1 as LGHNA and CDR2 as YNFKEQ. CDR3 in amino acids: CASSQDRAVYGGNQPQHF. CDR3 nucleotides: TGTGCCAGCAGCCAAGATAGGGCCGTCTACGGGGGCAATCAGCCCCAGCATTTT.

The gene calls are TRBV3-1 (or the pseudogene TRBV3-2) and TRBJ2-3; D unclear. The CDR3 runs 17 residues. Looked up from germline, CDR1 is LGHDT and CDR2 is YNNKEL (reference sequence). Trimming left V 1 base short and J 2 bases short, with 16 bases between. CDR3 in amino acids: CASSQALLFAPTDTQYF. The DNA for the CDR3 is TGTGCCAGCAGCCAAGCCCTCTTATTCGCCCCCACAGATACGCAGTATTTT.

By proportion, this clone is medium-sized. The chain links TRBV5-6 to TRBJ2-7; D call uncertain. Deletions cut 0 bases from V and 5 bases from J, with 9 bases between. This CDR3 comprises 13 residues. Looked up from germline, CDR1 is SGHDT and CDR2 is YYEEEE. The CDR3 region has the DNA TGTGCCAGCAGCTTGGCTGGCACCCACGAGCAGTACTTC. Its protein is CASSLAGTHEQYF. The variable domain in full, completed from reference TRBV5-6 and TRBJ2-7, reads DAGVTQSPTHLIKTRGQQVTLRCSPKSGHDTVSWYQQALGQGPQFIFQYYEEEERQRGNFPDRFSGHQFPNYSSELNVNALLLGDSALYLCASSLAGTHEQYFGPGTRLTVT.

This clone appeared once. The chain couples TRBV10-3 to TRBJ2-5; 14 bases are shared with TRBD2. Germline assignment: CDR1 ENHRY and CDR2 SYGVKD. The CDR3 totals 15 residues. The V and J ends lost 6 bases and 5 bases, in that order; junction bases with no gene match: 5. The CDR3: CAISRLAGGLETQYF. CDR3 DNA: TGTGCCATCAGCCGACTAGCGGGGGGGCTGGAGACCCAGTACTTC.

The chain combines TRBV9 with TRBJ1-1, with 7 bases aligning to TRBD1. The CDR3 loop spans 13 amino acids. With 0 bases clipped from V and 6 bases from J, the junction kept 2 bases outside the gene matches. The germline CDR1 and CDR2 sequences are SGDLS and YYNGEE. CDR3: CASSVGTGSEAFF. The CDR3 DNA reads TGTGCCAGCAGCGTAGGGACAGGCTCTGAAGCTTTCTTT.

The chain carries TRBV15 and TRBJ1-1; 9 nucleotides line up with TRBD1. V shed 1 base and J 0 bases; nucleotides not matched to a gene: 3. Germline V CDR1 and CDR2: LNHNV, YYDKDF (reference sequence). The CDR3 runs 16 residues. As DNA, the CDR3 is TGTGCCACCAGCAGAGCCCGACAGGGGGTGAACACTGAAGCTTTCTTT. Its translation is CATSRARQGVNTEAFF.

This chain joins TRBV25-1 and TRBJ2-2; 10 bases map to TRBD1. Germline V gives CDR1 MGHDK, CDR2 SYGVNS. With V trimmed by 4 bases and J by 2 bases, 1 base remained unmatched. The CDR3 extends over 15 amino acids. For the CDR3, the DNA is TGTGCCAGCAGTGGACAGGGGGCCAACACCGGGGAGCTGTTTTTT. This sequence encodes CASSGQGANTGELFF.

J is TRBJ1-1 and V is TRBV7-2; TRBD1 might be the D (6 bases). This CDR3 has 14 amino acids. Looked up from germline, CDR1 is SGHTA and CDR2 is FQGNSA. The V gene lost 2 bases and the J gene lost 3 bases, with 10 bases spanning the gap. CDR3 bases: TGTGCCAGCAGCTTACACACAGGGTACACTGAAGCTTTCTTT. Translation gives CASSLHTGYTEAFF.

This clone showed up just a few times. The CDR3 loop reads CASSVGQGRALAEAFF. The CDR3 nucleotides read TGTGCCAGTAGTGTGGGACAGGGAAGGGCCTTGGCTGAAGCTTTCTTT. The chain links TRBV19 to TRBJ1-1, with 9 bases lining up with TRBD1. CDR1 is LNHDA and CDR2 is SQIVND in the germline V gene (reference sequence). V trimming: 5 bases; J trimming: 6 bases; junction bases outside the gene matches: 13. This CDR3 is 16 amino acids long.

The gene calls are TRBV29-1 and TRBJ2-2; 9 bases map to TRBD1. V lost 6 bases to trimming and J lost 5 bases; unmatched junction nucleotides: 16. Germline loops: CDR1 SQVTM, CDR2 ANQGSEA. CDR3 length: 17 residues. In DNA form, the CDR3 reads TGCAGCGTCCCAGACGCGCGTGGGACAGGGTTGACCGGGGAGCTGTTTTTT. This translates into CSVPDARGTGLTGELFF.

The chain couples TRBV6-1 to TRBJ2-1; TRBD2 aligns across 10 bases. Trimming at V came to 3 bases and at J to 6 bases, leaving 5 bases not matched to a gene. CDR1 is MNHNS and CDR2 is SASEGT in the germline V gene. The length of the CDR3 is 15 residues. CDR3 sequence (DNA): TGTGCCAGCAGTGACCAGCGGGGGGGCTTCAATGAGCAGTTCTTC. This translates into CASSDQRGGFNEQFF.

This clone appeared a single time. The chain is built from TRBV15 and TRBJ1-2; unclear D gene. This CDR3 is built from 13 residues. Germline V lookup: CDR1 LNHNV, CDR2 YYDKDF (reference sequence). Trimming removed 1 base at V and 3 bases at J, with 6 bases between. The CDR3 DNA is TGTGCCACCAGCAGAGTGGGCGACTATGGCTACACCTTC. Its protein product is CATSRVGDYGYTF.

The V and J genes are TRBV5-1 and TRBJ2-4; 14 positions match TRBD2. The CDR3 loop spans 17 amino acids. CDR1 and CDR2 (germline): SGHRS, YFSETQ. The V gene end was trimmed by 2 bases and the J gene end by 2 bases; junction bases not matched to a gene: 3. CDR3 sequence (DNA): TGCGCCAGCAGCTTAGGGACTAGCGGGGGATCCAAAAACATTCAGTACTTC. Protein: CASSLGTSGGSKNIQYF.

The chain has TRBV14 and TRBJ1-6, with D unclear. CDR1 and CDR2 from the germline V gene are SGHDN and FVKESK. The CDR3 runs to 16 residues. The ends were cut back, 0 bases at V and 4 bases at J, with 10 bases in the middle. CDR3 nucleotide sequence: TGTGCCAGCAGCCAAGATTTAGGAGCGTATAATTCACCCCTCCACTTT. Protein product: CASSQDLGAYNSPLHF.

This clone came up a few times. This chain connects TRBV18 to TRBJ1-3; D is undetermined. Germline CDR1 is KGHSH and CDR2 is LQKENI. Trimming removed 3 bases at V and 0 bases at J, with 6 bases between. CDR3 length: 14 amino acids. CDR3 region: CASSPQVSGNTIYF. The DNA for the CDR3 is TGTGCCAGCTCACCGCAGGTCTCTGGAAACACCATATATTTT.

This clone was picked up a small number of times. V is TRBV2 and J is TRBJ1-6, with a tentative D call TRBD1 (6 bases). In germline, CDR1 is SNHLY, CDR2 FYNNEI. The V end lost 6 bases, the J end lost 10 bases, and 19 bases lay between the germline ends. CDR3 length: 15 amino acids. CDR3 coding DNA: TGTGCCAGCAGGCCAGGGGCAGGGCCGGAATCACCCCTCCACTTT. It specifies CASRPGAGPESPLHF. The full variable domain, in which reference TRBV2 and TRBJ1-6 provide the parts outside the CDR3, is EPEVTQTPSHQVTQMGQEVILRCVPISNHLYFYWYRQILGQKVEFLVSFYNNEISEKSEIFDDQFSVERPDGSNFTLKIRSTKLEDSAMYFCASRPGAGPESPLHFGNGTRLTVT.

The chain couples TRBV9 to TRBJ2-1; D is possibly TRBD1 (7 bases). Germline assignment: CDR1 SGDLS and CDR2 YYNGEE. There are 17 residues in the CDR3. V was pared by 3 bases and J by 4 bases, with 20 bases between. The CDR3 DNA reads as TGTGCCAGCAGCGGTAGCCTGGAGGGGGCAAGGTACAATGAGCAGTTCTTC. This codes for CASSGSLEGARYNEQFF.

This clone was observed once. The chain combines TRBV27 with TRBJ1-5; TRBD1 is a possible D gene (5 bases). Per germline, CDR1 MNHEY and CDR2 SMNVEV (reference sequence). CDR3 length: 13 amino acids. The V and J ends lost 2 bases and 7 bases respectively, with 9 bases between them. CDR3 protein: CASSLRQGQPQHF. CDR3 nucleotides: TGTGCCAGCAGTTTAAGGCAGGGCCAGCCCCAGCATTTT.

The chain combines TRBV6-5 with TRBJ2-7, with TRBD2 matching over 7 bases. Trimming cost V 0 bases and J 2 bases; bases outside gene matches: 7. CDR3 length: 16 amino acids. CDR1 is MNHEY and CDR2 is SVGAGI in the germline V gene. The CDR3 here is CASSYSVLAVPYEQYF. The DNA of the CDR3 is TGTGCCAGCAGTTACTCGGTCCTAGCGGTACCCTACGAGCAGTACTTC.

V usage is TRBV6-5 and J usage is TRBJ1-1, with D hard to call. In germline, CDR1 is MNHEY, CDR2 SVGAGI. Trimming left V 3 bases short and J 1 base short, with 9 bases between. The CDR3 consists of 14 residues. This CDR3 is CASSYTWGNTEAFF. CDR3 in DNA: TGTGCCAGCAGTTATACCTGGGGGAACACTGAAGCTTTCTTT.

This CDR3 is CASSVSGTPEQFF. In nucleotides, the CDR3 is TGTGCCAGTAGTGTTAGTGGGACTCCCGAGCAGTTCTTC. This chain uses TRBV19 with TRBJ2-1; weak D call: TRBD2 (6 bases). This CDR3 comprises 13 residues. V lost 5 bases and J 10 bases, leaving 15 bases between the germline ends. CDR1 is LNHDA, CDR2 SQIVND, per germline (reference sequence).

V usage is TRBV5-1 and J usage is TRBJ2-3, with D possibly being TRBD1 (6 bases). V was pared by 0 bases and J by 6 bases, with 11 bases between. The CDR3 extends over 14 amino acids. Germline-derived CDR1 and CDR2 are SGHRS and YFSETQ. The CDR3 here is CASSLGQGLDTQYF. The CDR3 DNA is TGCGCCAGCAGCTTGGGGCAGGGGTTGGATACGCAGTATTTT.

J is TRBJ1-1 and V is TRBV6-5; 7 nucleotides agree with TRBD1. Germline assignment: CDR1 MNHEY and CDR2 SVGAGI. The CDR3 spans 13 residues. The V and J ends lost 6 bases and 5 bases, in that order; junction bases with no gene match: 6. The CDR3 here is CASRYQGGTEAFF. CDR3 sequence (DNA): TGTGCCAGCAGGTACCAGGGGGGGACTGAAGCTTTCTTT.

This rearrangement joins TRBV28 to TRBJ2-7, with D hard to call. Germline V gene sequence: CDR1 MDHEN, CDR2 SYDVKM. The CDR3 extends over 16 amino acids. V lost 5 bases and J 3 bases, leaving 20 bases between the germline ends. CDR3 sequence reads: CASSVTGSPSRYEQYF. The DNA of the CDR3 is TGTGCCAGCAGTGTTACCGGGTCCCCTTCACGCTACGAGCAGTACTTC.